The 24 T cell receptor beta chains presented below share a single source sample, sequenced in a study of CD8+ T cells in alopecia areata. Extraction of RNA preceded its reverse transcription into cDNA, which served as the sequencing template. Here immunoSEQ multiplex PCR was the method, and the copy in TCRdb shows in-frame clones only, minus some. Seen here are about 170,000 clones, around 64% observed once, and the top ten hold about an eighth. Here the sequenced sample was CD8+ T cells sorted from blood, taken at week 0. The receptors derive from a human donor with alopecia areata.

The rearrangement links TRBV29-1 to TRBJ1-2; TRBD1 is a possible D gene (5 bases). The length of the CDR3 is 14 residues. CDR1 and CDR2 (germline): SQVTM, ANQGSEA. V lost 4 bases and J lost 2, with 14 bases in between. In DNA form, the CDR3 reads TGCAGCGTTGGGCGGGACGGAAAGAACTATGGCTACACCTTC. The encoded protein is CSVGRDGKNYGYTF.

The V and J genes are TRBV13 and TRBJ2-7; TRBD1 aligns across 11 bases. The ends lost 2 bases at V and 2 bases at J; junction bases unmatched: 5. This CDR3 region has 16 residues. Germline loops: CDR1 PRHDT, CDR2 FYEKMQ (reference sequence). CDR3 bases: TGTGCCAGCAGCTTATCGGGACAGGGGGGGCCCTACGAGCAGTACTTC. This gives the protein CASSLSGQGGPYEQYF.

The chain recombines TRBV25-1 with TRBJ1-5; D not resolved. Germline values: CDR1 MGHDK, CDR2 SYGVNS. The CDR3 spans 14 residues. Deletions cut 3 bases from V and 3 bases from J, with 9 bases between. For the CDR3, the DNA is TGTGCCAGCAGTGACGGCAGCGACAATCAGCCCCAGCATTTT. The encoded protein is CASSDGSDNQPQHF.

This clone was recorded a few times. V is TRBV7-3 and J is TRBJ2-3, with TRBD1 matching over 8 bases. Germline V gene data show CDR1 as SGHTA and CDR2 as FQGTGA. There are 16 residues in the CDR3. J gave up 0 bases and V 2 bases, and 4 bases lay outside the gene matches. The CDR3 region has the DNA TGTGCCAGCAGCTTAGGAGGGACAGGAAGCACAGATACGCAGTATTTT. Translated, it gives CASSLGGTGSTDTQYF.

The chain recombines TRBV19 with TRBJ1-2, with a possible D match to TRBD1 (6 bases). The CDR3 is 15 amino acids. CDR1 LNHDA and CDR2 SQIVND come from the germline V gene (reference sequence). With 5 bases removed from V and 4 bases from J, the gap between germline ends came to 17 bases. As DNA, the CDR3 is TGTGCCAGTAGTGAAACCGGGACACAAGGCTATGGCTACACCTTC. Its protein is CASSETGTQGYGYTF.

This clone was detected a few times. This chain connects TRBV6-6 to TRBJ2-5, with D perhaps matching TRBD2 (6 bases). The V gene lost 7 bases and the J gene lost 5 bases, with 14 bases spanning the gap. From germline, CDR1 is MNHNY and CDR2 SVGAGI (reference sequence). The CDR3 totals 13 residues. The CDR3 DNA reads as TGTGCCAGCACCACGGCGGGGTGGGAGACCCAGTACTTC. Protein: CASTTAGWETQYF.

The chain joins TRBV27 to TRBJ1-1; D possibly corresponds to TRBD1 (5 bases). The CDR3 consists of 16 residues. V was trimmed by 6 bases and J by 3 bases, leaving 20 bases between them. Germline CDR1 MNHEY, CDR2 SMNVEV (reference sequence). Here the CDR3 reads CASSPHGGVIDTEAFF. CDR3 nucleotides: TGTGCCAGCAGCCCTCACGGGGGAGTTATAGACACTGAAGCTTTCTTT.

The CDR3 protein is CASSLEDFGPNTGELFF. The DNA for the CDR3 is TGTGCCAGCAGCCTGGAGGATTTCGGGCCGAACACCGGGGAGCTGTTTTTT. The chain carries TRBV5-6 and TRBJ2-2; tentatively, D is TRBD2 (5 bases). The CDR3 consists of 17 residues. Looked up from germline, CDR1 is SGHDT and CDR2 is YYEEEE. Trimming removed 4 bases from V and 0 bases from J, with 16 bases in between.

This clone appeared once. The chain links TRBV29-1 to TRBJ2-7, with 7 bases lining up with TRBD2. The CDR3 is made up of 15 amino acids. Germline CDR1 and CDR2: SQVTM and ANQGSEA. V dropped 6 bases and J dropped 3; count of bases not matched to a gene: 14. For the CDR3, the DNA is TGCAGCGTGGGGGGGACTCACGAAGGAGTCTACGAGCAGTACTTC. Translated, it gives CSVGGTHEGVYEQYF.

The chain employs TRBV4-1 and TRBJ2-7, with 9 bases aligning to TRBD2. CDR3 length equals 16 residues. The germline V gene encodes CDR1 MGHRA and CDR2 YSYEKL. The trim removed 0 bases at V and 3 bases at J, leaving 6 bases unmatched. CDR3 protein: CASSQDLASGDYEQYF. The DNA for the CDR3 is TGCGCCAGCAGCCAAGATCTGGCTAGCGGGGACTACGAGCAGTACTTC.

This rearrangement joins TRBV30 to TRBJ2-1; TRBD1 aligns across 7 bases. Trimming at V came to 1 base and at J to 0 bases, leaving 15 bases not matched to a gene. Per germline, CDR1 GTSNPN and CDR2 SVGIG (reference sequence). The CDR3 consists of 19 residues. The CDR3 DNA reads TGTGCCTGGAGTGGACAGGGTTGGGATGACCGAAGCTCCTACAATGAGCAGTTCTTC. It specifies CAWSGQGWDDRSSYNEQFF.

The table lists this clone with a few counts. The chain joins TRBV7-4 to TRBJ2-3; 8 bases fit TRBD1. Germline CDR1 is SGHVT and CDR2 is SQSDAQ. The J segment lost 6 bases and the V segment lost 2 bases, leaving 16 bases of the junction unmatched. This CDR3 region has 18 residues. The CDR3 region has the DNA TGTGCCAGCAGCTTATCCGCTTGGTGGCAGGGGGCAGGGGATACGCAGTATTTT. Translating gives CASSLSAWWQGAGDTQYF.

This chain joins TRBV29-1 and TRBJ2-4; D is possibly TRBD1 or TRBD2 (5 bases each). CDR1 is SQVTM and CDR2 is ANQGSEA in the germline V gene. The CDR3 has 15 residues. With 1 base removed from V and 0 bases from J, the gap between germline ends came to 10 bases. The CDR3 spells CSVEGGGLAKNIQYF. The CDR3 region has the DNA TGCAGCGTTGAAGGTGGGGGATTAGCCAAAAACATTCAGTACTTC.

This clone was found a few times. V gene TRBV2 combines with J gene TRBJ1-1, with 9 nucleotides matching TRBD1. With 10 bases clipped from V and 0 bases from J, the junction kept 6 bases outside the gene matches. This CDR3 has 14 amino acids. Germline loops: CDR1 SNHLY, CDR2 FYNNEI. The CDR3 here is CATGTGPVNTEAFF. The CDR3 DNA follows: TGTGCCACCGGGACAGGGCCAGTGAACACTGAAGCTTTCTTT.

This clone was seen just once. The rearrangement links TRBV25-1 to TRBJ2-7; 9 nucleotides line up with TRBD1. The V gene's germline CDR1 is MGHDK and CDR2 SYGVNS. The CDR3 covers 16 residues. V lost 4 bases, J lost 2 bases, and 9 bases stayed unmatched. The CDR3 nucleotides read TGTGCCAGCAGTGGGGGTACAGGGGGCCCGACCTACGAGCAGTACTTC. Translation: CASSGGTGGPTYEQYF.

A few counts support this clone. This sequence joins TRBV29-1 and TRBJ2-2; D not resolved. Per the germline V gene, CDR1 is SQVTM and CDR2 is ANQGSEA. V gave up 3 bases and J gave up 7 bases, with 9 bases separating them. This CDR3 region has 12 residues. Written as DNA, the CDR3 is TGCAGCGTTGATGACGTCAGCGGGGAGCTGTTTTTT. As protein: CSVDDVSGELFF.

The genes are TRBV13 and TRBJ1-1, with TRBD1 as a possible D gene (5 bases). Trimming removed 5 bases at V and 1 base at J, with 14 bases between. The CDR3 totals 15 residues. Germline V lookup: CDR1 PRHDT, CDR2 FYEKMQ (reference sequence). The CDR3, as DNA: TGTGCCAGCAGCACCCGGGACGGCTCGAACACTGAAGCTTTCTTT. Amino acids: CASSTRDGSNTEAFF. Drawing the rest from reference TRBV13 and TRBJ1-1, the complete variable domain is AAGVIQSPRHLIKEKRETATLKCYPIPRHDTVYWYQQGPGQDPQFLISFYEKMQSDKGSIPDRFSAQQFSDYHSELNMSSLELGDSALYFCASSTRDGSNTEAFFGQGTRLTVV.

The chain combines TRBV4-1 with TRBJ2-3; no reliable D call. CDR1 is MGHRA, CDR2 YSYEKL, per germline. The CDR3 extends over 13 amino acids. V dropped 2 bases and J dropped 4 bases, with 7 bases sitting between them. In nucleotides, the CDR3 is TGCGCCAGCAGCCAATATGTGGCAGATACGCAGTATTTT. Protein: CASSQYVADTQYF.

The chain carries TRBV10-2 and TRBJ1-1; 7 bases agree with TRBD1. V shed 10 bases and J 6 bases; nucleotides not matched to a gene: 8. This CDR3 contains 12 residues. Germline V gene data show CDR1 as WSHSY and CDR2 as SAAADI. CDR3 DNA: TGCGCCACCATGACAGGGAGTGCTGAAGCTTTCTTT. The encoded protein is CATMTGSAEAFF.

This clone was picked up a small number of times. V is TRBV29-1 and J is TRBJ2-5; 8 nucleotides match TRBD1. Germline loops: CDR1 SQVTM, CDR2 ANQGSEA. The CDR3 spans 17 residues. Trimming cost V 4 bases and J 5 bases; bases outside gene matches: 18. Written as DNA, the CDR3 is TGCAGCGTTGTCGTCTGGACAGGGATCCCGCGCCGGGAGACCCAGTACTTC. The encoded protein is CSVVVWTGIPRRETQYF.

V is TRBV29-1 and J is TRBJ2-7; D call uncertain. The CDR3 is 13 residues long. V was cut by 1 base and J by 2 bases, with 9 bases left in between. From germline, CDR1 is SQVTM and CDR2 ANQGSEA. As DNA, the CDR3 is TGCAGCGTTGAAGCTGGGCCCCCCTACGAGCAGTACTTC. This encodes CSVEAGPPYEQYF.

The chain has TRBV19 and TRBJ1-5; 9 bases map to TRBD1. The CDR3 covers 15 residues. J lost 5 bases, V lost 6 bases, and 8 bases had no gene match. CDR1 LNHDA and CDR2 SQIVND come from the germline V gene (reference sequence). This CDR3 is CASRYADRGDQPQHF. As DNA, the CDR3 is TGTGCCAGTAGATACGCGGACAGGGGCGATCAGCCCCAGCATTTT.

The J gene is TRBJ1-1, the V gene TRBV12-5; D unclear. V was pared by 10 bases and J by 1 base, with 10 bases between. CDR1 is LGHNT and CDR2 is FRNRAP in the germline V gene. The CDR3 has 12 residues. Written as DNA, the CDR3 is TGTGCTATGACTGACCAGAACACTGAAGCTTTCTTT. The encoded protein is CAMTDQNTEAFF.

The chain is built from TRBV5-6 and TRBJ1-1, with D possibly TRBD1 on 6 matching bases. Germline CDR1 and CDR2: SGHDT and YYEEEE. CDR3 length: 12 residues. V was clipped by 3 bases and J by 5 bases, with 8 bases between them. CDR3 coding DNA: TGTGCCAGCAGCTCGCAGGGGACTGAAGCTTTCTTT. Protein product: CASSSQGTEAFF.